The 17 T cell receptor beta chains below were found in one sample sequenced in a study of T cells in Graves' hyperthyroidism and ophthalmopathy. From RNA transcripts, TCR beta CDR3 regions were amplified. Researchers ran a first-round RT-PCR on the TCR CDR3 using the HTBI primer set. Via MiXCR, TCRdb re-called the multiplex PCR reads, giving one row per CDR3 protein. The sample records a few hundred thousand distinct CDR3 sequences, 13% to 15% being singletons. Sequenced input: blood. These TCRs come from a woman aged 55-69 years with Graves' ophthalmopathy.

This clonotype was counted only a few times. The chain couples TRBV30 to TRBJ2-1; 10 bases fit TRBD2. The CDR3 loop spans 15 amino acids. With 0 bases clipped from V and 2 bases from J, the junction kept 1 base outside the gene matches. Germline V CDR1 and CDR2: GTSNPN, SVGIG (reference sequence). Here the CDR3 DNA reads TGTGCCTGGAGTGTTACTAGCGGGGCCTACAATGAGCAGTTCTTC. Amino acids: CAWSVTSGAYNEQFF.

The V gene is TRBV27, the J gene TRBJ2-3; D is unclear. The CDR3 runs 15 residues. Trimming cost V 5 bases and J 0 bases, with 12 bases left between them. Looked up from germline, CDR1 is MNHEY and CDR2 is SMNVEV (reference sequence). The CDR3 DNA sequence: TGTGCCAGCAGTGAATCTGGGGATAGCACAGATACGCAGTATTTT. This gives the protein CASSESGDSTDTQYF.

This clonotype was seen at least ten times. V is TRBV12-3 or TRBV12-4 and J is TRBJ2-3; 10 bases align to TRBD1. This CDR3 comprises 14 residues. Unmatched junction bases numbered 6, after V lost 5 bases and J lost 7 bases. Written as DNA, the CDR3 is TGTGCCAGCAGTCCAAGACAGGGGGCGAATACGCAGTATTTT. Translating gives CASSPRQGANTQYF.

This sequence joins TRBV6-2 or TRBV6-3 and TRBJ2-7, with 8 bases lining up with TRBD1. V lost 0 bases, J lost 3 bases, and 10 bases stayed unmatched. CDR1 is MNHEY, CDR2 SVGEGT, per germline. The CDR3 totals 17 residues. CDR3 sequence: CASSYSHGQGSFYEQYF. As DNA, the CDR3 is TGTGCCAGCAGTTACTCACACGGACAGGGAAGCTTCTACGAGCAGTACTTC.

The rearrangement uses TRBV5-6 and TRBJ2-1, with 9 bases fitting TRBD1. CDR3 length equals 16 residues. Per germline, CDR1 SGHDT and CDR2 YYEEEE. Trimming removed 3 bases from V and 1 base from J; junction bases left unmatched: 5. CDR3 residues: CASSWDRASSYNEQFF. In nucleotides, the CDR3 is TGTGCCAGCAGCTGGGACAGGGCTTCATCCTACAATGAGCAGTTCTTC.

There are a few counts of this clonotype. This chain uses TRBV6-1 with TRBJ2-3, with 13 bases identical to TRBD2. Germline CDR1 reads MNHNS; CDR2 reads SASEGT. This CDR3 has 15 amino acids. The junction had 9 bases not matched to a gene; V was cut back by 6 bases and J by 9 bases. The DNA of the CDR3 is TGTGCCAGCAGCCTACTAGCGGGAGGGTCCCAGACGCAGTATTTT. Amino acids: CASSLLAGGSQTQYF.

As concerns this clonotype: This may stem from a read error, because a much larger clone lies one nucleotide away. This chain joins TRBV13 and TRBJ2-7, with D perhaps given as TRBD1 or TRBD2 (5 bases each). The J call is uncertain, as TRBJ2-1 better fits the DNA end. This CDR3 has 15 residues. The V gene's germline CDR1 is PRHDT and CDR2 FYEKMQ (reference sequence). This chain's CDR3 is CASSLGRDGSYEQFF. CDR3 sequence (DNA): TGTGCCAGCAGCTTAGGCCGGGACGGGTCCTACGAGCAGTTCTTC.

This clonotype has just a few counts. This chain uses TRBV9 with TRBJ1-5; the D gene is possibly TRBD1 (6 bases). The CDR3 has 15 amino acids. Trimming cost V 3 bases and J 0 bases, with 10 bases left between them. Germline assignment: CDR1 SGDLS and CDR2 YYNGEE. CDR3 amino acids: CASSAQGSSNQPQHF. The DNA for the CDR3 is TGTGCCAGCAGCGCCCAGGGGAGTAGCAATCAGCCCCAGCATTTT.

Notes on this clonotype: A much more abundant neighbour one base away suggests this may be a read error. As the CDR3 is not closed by the conserved phenylalanine or tryptophan, this likely results from a read error. This rearrangement joins TRBV5-6 to TRBJ2-5; TRBD1 matches 8 bases. V was clipped by 3 bases and J by 5 bases; unmatched bases: 12. CDR3 length equals 16 residues. Germline CDR1 reads SGHDT; CDR2 reads YYEEEE. The CDR3 DNA reads as TGTGCCAGCAGCTGGACAGGGACTTTCCAATTGGAGACCCAGTACCTC. It is translated as CASSWTGTFQLETQYL.

The V call is TRBV30, the J call TRBJ1-1; no reliable D call. CDR3 length equals 12 residues. Germline V gene sequence: CDR1 GTSNPN, CDR2 SVGIG (reference sequence). The V end was cut by 4 bases, the J end by 5 bases, with 11 bases between. The chain's CDR3 is CAWKSMATEAFF. CDR3 bases: TGTGCCTGGAAATCCATGGCAACTGAAGCTTTCTTT.

This clonotype was seen a few times. The chain links TRBV7-3 to TRBJ2-1; D perhaps matches TRBD1 (5 bases). Germline V lookup: CDR1 SGHTA, CDR2 FQGTGA. V dropped 2 bases and J dropped 0 bases, with 11 bases sitting between them. The CDR3 has 16 residues. CDR3 nucleotides: TGTGCCAGCAGCTTAGGGGCTCCAAGCTCCTACAATGAGCAGTTCTTC. It is translated as CASSLGAPSSYNEQFF.

This clonotype was detected many times. Being one base from a much bigger clone, this may be a read error. V gene TRBV5-1 combines with J gene TRBJ1-1; D remains ambiguous. Germline V gene lookup returns CDR1 SGHRS and CDR2 YFSETQ. This CDR3 has 13 residues. Between the trimmed V and J ends, which lost 4 bases and 1 base, there was a span of 8 bases. CDR3 amino acids: CASSVDGNTEAFF. CDR3 coding DNA: TGCGCCAGCAGCGTGGACGGGAACACTGAAGCTTTCTTT.

In its sample, this clonotype was seen a few times. This chain uses TRBV19 with TRBJ2-1, with TRBD2 matching 7 bases. CDR3 length: 16 residues. The germline V gene has CDR1 LNHDA and CDR2 SQIVND (reference sequence). V lost 4 bases and J lost 0; bases outside the gene matches: 6. The CDR3 coding sequence is TGTGCCAGTAGTACCTTAGCTAGCGGCTCCTACAATGAGCAGTTCTTC. Protein product: CASSTLASGSYNEQFF.

The chain carries TRBV19 and TRBJ1-2, with a tentative D call TRBD1 (6 bases). Germline-derived CDR1 and CDR2 are LNHDA and SQIVND (reference sequence). The CDR3 sequence is 13 residues long. Trimming stripped 7 bases from V and 5 bases from J, with 14 bases between. DNA of the CDR3: TGTGCCAGTAACCCGGACAGTTCGTATGGCTACACCTTC. Protein: CASNPDSSYGYTF.

Notes on this clonotype: A junction boundary mismatches the germline segment, possibly from a read error. V is TRBV20-1 and J is TRBJ1-3, with TRBD1 as a possible D gene (6 bases). There are 15 residues in the CDR3. CDR1 is DFQATT, CDR2 SNEGSKA, per germline (reference sequence). The CDR3 region is CSARDPGGSGNTIHF. The CDR3 DNA reads as TGCAGTGCTAGAGATCCGGGGGGCTCTGGAAACACCATACATTTT.

This clonotype came up once. The chain is built from TRBV25-1 and TRBJ2-7; D might be TRBD1 (5 bases). TRBJ2-1 matches the DNA end more closely, so the J call is doubtful. Looked up from germline, CDR1 is MGHDK and CDR2 is SYGVNS. This CDR3 has 16 residues. DNA of the CDR3: TGTGCCAGCAGTGAACATCCGACGACAGACCCCTACGAGCAGTTCTTC. Its translation: CASSEHPTTDPYEQFF.

This clonotype was counted ten times or more. The chain employs TRBV3-1 and TRBJ2-2; D is perhaps TRBD2 (7 bases). This CDR3 has 16 residues. V shed 3 bases and J shed 0 bases, with 11 bases lying between them. CDR1 is LGHDT, CDR2 YNNKEL, per germline (reference sequence). CDR3 coding DNA: TGTGCCAGCAGCCAGAGGGGGGGGTCGAACACCGGGGAGCTGTTTTTT. Its translation is CASSQRGGSNTGELFF.